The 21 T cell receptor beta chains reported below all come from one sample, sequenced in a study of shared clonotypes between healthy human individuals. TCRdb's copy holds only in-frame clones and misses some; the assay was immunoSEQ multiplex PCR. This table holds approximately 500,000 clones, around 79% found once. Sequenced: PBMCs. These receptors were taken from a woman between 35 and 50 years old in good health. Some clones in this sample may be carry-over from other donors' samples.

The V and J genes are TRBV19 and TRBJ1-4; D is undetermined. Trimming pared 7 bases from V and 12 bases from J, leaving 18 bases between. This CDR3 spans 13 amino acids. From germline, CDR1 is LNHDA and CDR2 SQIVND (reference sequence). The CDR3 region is CASNFGPNEELFF. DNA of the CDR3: TGTGCCAGTAATTTCGGTCCCAATGAGGAACTGTTTTTT.

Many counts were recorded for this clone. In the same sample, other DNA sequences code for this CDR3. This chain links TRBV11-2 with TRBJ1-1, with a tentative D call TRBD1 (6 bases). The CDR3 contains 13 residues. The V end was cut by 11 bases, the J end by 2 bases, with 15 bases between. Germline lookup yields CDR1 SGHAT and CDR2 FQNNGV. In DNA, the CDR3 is TGTGCCTGCGGGGAACAGGGTAACACTGAAGCTTTCTTT. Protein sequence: CACGEQGNTEAFF.

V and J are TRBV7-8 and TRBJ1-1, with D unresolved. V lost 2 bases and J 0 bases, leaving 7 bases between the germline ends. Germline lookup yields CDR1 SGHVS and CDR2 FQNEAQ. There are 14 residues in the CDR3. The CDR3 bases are TGTGCCAGCAGCTTATTCCAGCTGAACACTGAAGCTTTCTTT. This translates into CASSLFQLNTEAFF.

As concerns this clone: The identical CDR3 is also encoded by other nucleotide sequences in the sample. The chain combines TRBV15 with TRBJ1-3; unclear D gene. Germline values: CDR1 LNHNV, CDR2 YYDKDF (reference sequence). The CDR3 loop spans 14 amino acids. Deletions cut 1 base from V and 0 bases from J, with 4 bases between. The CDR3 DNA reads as TGTGCCACCAGCAGAGGCAGCTCTGGAAACACCATATATTTT. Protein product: CATSRGSSGNTIYF.

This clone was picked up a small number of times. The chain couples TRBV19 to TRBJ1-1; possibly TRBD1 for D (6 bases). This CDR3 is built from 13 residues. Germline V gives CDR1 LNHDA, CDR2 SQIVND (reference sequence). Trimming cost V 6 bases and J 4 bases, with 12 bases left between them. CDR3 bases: TGTGCCAGTAGACCAGGGGCGGGCACTGAAGCTTTCTTT. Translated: CASRPGAGTEAFF.

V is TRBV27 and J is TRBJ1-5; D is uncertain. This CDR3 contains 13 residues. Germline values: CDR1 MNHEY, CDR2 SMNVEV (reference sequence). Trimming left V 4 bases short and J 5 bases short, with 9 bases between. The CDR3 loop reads CASSSIWDQPQHF. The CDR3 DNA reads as TGTGCCAGCAGTTCAATATGGGATCAGCCCCAGCATTTT.

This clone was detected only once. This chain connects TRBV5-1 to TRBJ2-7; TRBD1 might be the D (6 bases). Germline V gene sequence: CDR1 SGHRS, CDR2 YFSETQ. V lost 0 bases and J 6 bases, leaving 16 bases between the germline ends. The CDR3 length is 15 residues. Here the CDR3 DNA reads TGCGCCAGCAGCTTGGGGGTCGGCAGGGGTGGCGAGCAGTACTTC. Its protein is CASSLGVGRGGEQYF.

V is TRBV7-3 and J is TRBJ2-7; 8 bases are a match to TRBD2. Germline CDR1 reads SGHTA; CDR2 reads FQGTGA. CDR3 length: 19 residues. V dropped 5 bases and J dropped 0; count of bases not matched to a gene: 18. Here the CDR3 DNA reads TGTGCCAGCAGCATAAACCCAAACCAGCTAGCGGGTCACTCCTACGAGCAGTACTTC. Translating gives CASSINPNQLAGHSYEQYF.

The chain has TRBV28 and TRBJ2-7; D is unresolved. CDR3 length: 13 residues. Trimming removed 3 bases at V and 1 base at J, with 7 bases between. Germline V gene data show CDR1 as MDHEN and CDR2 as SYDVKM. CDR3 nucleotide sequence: TGTGCCAGCAGTTTTGGACGGTCCTACGAGCAGTACTTC. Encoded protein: CASSFGRSYEQYF.

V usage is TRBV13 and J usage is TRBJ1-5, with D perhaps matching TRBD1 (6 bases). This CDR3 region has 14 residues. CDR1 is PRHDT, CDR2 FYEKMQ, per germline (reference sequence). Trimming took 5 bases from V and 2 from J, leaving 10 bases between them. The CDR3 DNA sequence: TGTGCCAGCAGCCTCCGGACAGGCAATCAGCCCCAGCATTTT. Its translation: CASSLRTGNQPQHF.

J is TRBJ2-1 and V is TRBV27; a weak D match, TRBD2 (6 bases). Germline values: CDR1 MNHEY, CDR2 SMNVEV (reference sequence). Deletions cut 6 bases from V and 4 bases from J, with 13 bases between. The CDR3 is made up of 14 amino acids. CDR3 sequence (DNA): TGTGCCAGCAGGGCCCGGGGGACGTACAATGAGCAGTTCTTC. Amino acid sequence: CASRARGTYNEQFF.

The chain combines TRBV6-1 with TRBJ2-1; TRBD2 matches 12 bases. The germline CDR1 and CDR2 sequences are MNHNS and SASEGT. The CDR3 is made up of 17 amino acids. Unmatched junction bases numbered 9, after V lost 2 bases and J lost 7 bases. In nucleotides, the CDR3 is TGTGCCAGCAGTGAACCCCCGACTAGCGGGAGTTTTAATGAGCAGTTCTTC. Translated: CASSEPPTSGSFNEQFF.

CDR3 nucleotides: TGTGCCAGCAGCTTAGGTCCTAGCGTAGACTCCTACGAGCAGTACTTC. Its protein is CASSLGPSVDSYEQYF. The chain uses TRBV7-8 and TRBJ2-7; possibly TRBD2 for D (6 bases). The V gene's germline CDR1 is SGHVS and CDR2 FQNEAQ. V lost 1 base and J 0 bases, leaving 13 bases between the germline ends. This CDR3 contains 16 residues.

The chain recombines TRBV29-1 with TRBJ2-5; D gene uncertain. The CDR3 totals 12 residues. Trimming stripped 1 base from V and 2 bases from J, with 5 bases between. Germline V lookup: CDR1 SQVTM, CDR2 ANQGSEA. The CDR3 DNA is TGCAGCGTTGAAGGTCTACAAGAGACCCAGTACTTC. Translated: CSVEGLQETQYF.

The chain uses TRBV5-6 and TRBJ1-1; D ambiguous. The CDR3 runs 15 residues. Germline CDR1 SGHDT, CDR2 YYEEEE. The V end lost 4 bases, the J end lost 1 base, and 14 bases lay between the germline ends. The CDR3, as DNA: TGTGCCAGCAGCCCGTCGCGGAGTCCGAACACTGAAGCTTTCTTT. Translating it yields CASSPSRSPNTEAFF.

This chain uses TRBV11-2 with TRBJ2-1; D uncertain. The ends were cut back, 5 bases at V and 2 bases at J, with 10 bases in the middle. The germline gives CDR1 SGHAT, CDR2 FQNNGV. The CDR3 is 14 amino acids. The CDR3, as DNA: TGTGCCAGCAGCGTCGAAAGGGCCTACAATGAGCAGTTCTTC. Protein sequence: CASSVERAYNEQFF.

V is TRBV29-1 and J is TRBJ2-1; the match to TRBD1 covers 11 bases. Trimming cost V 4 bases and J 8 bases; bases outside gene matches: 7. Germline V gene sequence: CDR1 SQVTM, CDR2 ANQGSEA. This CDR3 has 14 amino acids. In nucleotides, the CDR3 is TGCAGCGTTGGGACAGGGGGCGCATTCTATGAGCAGTTCTTC. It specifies CSVGTGGAFYEQFF.

For the CDR3, the DNA is TGTGCCAGCTCAGAGGGACAGGGTTGGTACAATGAGCAGTTCTTC. This translates into CASSEGQGWYNEQFF. This chain uses TRBV18 with TRBJ2-1; 9 nucleotides align to TRBD1. The germline V gene has CDR1 KGHSH and CDR2 LQKENI. This CDR3 has 15 residues. Unmatched junction bases numbered 6, after V lost 5 bases and J lost 4 bases. The variable domain in full, completed from reference TRBV18 and TRBJ2-1, reads NAGVMQNPRHLVRRRGQEARLRCSPMKGHSHVYWYRQLPEEGLKFMVYLQKENIIDESGMPKERFSAEFPKEGPSILRIQQVVRGDSAAYFCASSEGQGWYNEQFFGPGTRLTVL.

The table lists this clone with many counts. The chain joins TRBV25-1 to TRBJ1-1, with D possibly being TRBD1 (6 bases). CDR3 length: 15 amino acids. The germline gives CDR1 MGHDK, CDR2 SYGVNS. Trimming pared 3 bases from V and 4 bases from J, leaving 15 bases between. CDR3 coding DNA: TGTGCCAGCAGTGAGGGGGCGGGGGGAGTCACTGAAGCTTTCTTT. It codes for CASSEGAGGVTEAFF.

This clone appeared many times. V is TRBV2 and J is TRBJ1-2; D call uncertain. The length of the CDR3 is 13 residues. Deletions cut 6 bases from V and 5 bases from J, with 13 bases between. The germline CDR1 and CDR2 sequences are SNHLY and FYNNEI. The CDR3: CASRMPEPYGYTF. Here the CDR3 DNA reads TGTGCCAGCAGGATGCCAGAACCTTATGGCTACACCTTC.

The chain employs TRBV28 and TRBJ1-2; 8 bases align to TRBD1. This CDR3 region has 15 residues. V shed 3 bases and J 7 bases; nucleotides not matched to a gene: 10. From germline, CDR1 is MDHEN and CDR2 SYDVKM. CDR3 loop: CASSFLPGGIGGYTF. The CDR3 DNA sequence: TGTGCCAGCAGTTTCCTTCCAGGGGGCATCGGTGGCTACACCTTC.